Listed below are T cell receptor beta chains from one sample, sequenced in a study of CD8+ T cells in alopecia areata. The repertoire was sequenced with immunoSEQ multiplex PCR; TCRdb's copy has only in-frame clones and lacks some. The table includes 250,000 or so clones, under 80% detected once. The source was CD4+ T cells sorted from blood, collected at week 0. The receptors were gathered from a human donor with alopecia areata. CDR3s include the opening cysteine and the closing phenylalanine or tryptophan. Fields, in order: J gene, V gene, D gene, clone size, CDR3 protein, CDR3 DNA. The D gene is left open where the match is weak. For some rows the clone size is stated as once, few or many, or as a class when expanded; others skip it.

>TRBJ2-5|TRBV23-1|TRBD1|.
CASSQKQGAGETQYF
TGCGCCAGCAGTCAAAAACAGGGGGCGGGGGAGACCCAGTACTTC
>TRBJ2-7|TRBV6-5|.|.
CASSYGNSDYEQYF
TGTGCCAGCAGTTACGGAAACTCCGACTACGAGCAGTACTTC
>TRBJ2-5|TRBV5-1|TRBD2|few
CASSLRFAGGQETQYF
TGCGCCAGCAGCCTCCGATTCGCGGGGGGCCAAGAGACCCAGTACTTC
>TRBJ1-1|TRBV19|.|.
CASSWGNTEAFF
TGTGCCAGTAGCTGGGGAAACACTGAAGCTTTCTTT
>TRBJ1-2|TRBV7-2|.|.
CASSSPGRAYGYTF
TGTGCCAGCAGCTCACCGGGACGGGCCTATGGCTACACCTTC
>TRBJ1-2|TRBV27|TRBD1|.
CASSFSGGGTYGYTF
TGTGCCAGCAGCTTTTCAGGGGGCGGGACGTATGGCTACACCTTC
>TRBJ1-1|TRBV9|.|.
CASSTRLNTEAFF
TGTGCCAGCAGCACCCGCCTGAACACTGAAGCTTTCTTT
>TRBJ2-3|TRBV25-1|.|.
CASSEYGALGDTQYF
TGTGCCAGCAGTGAATATGGCGCCCTCGGGGATACGCAGTATTTT
>TRBJ2-7|TRBV10-3|TRBD1|.
CAISGQGDYEQYF
TGTGCCATCAGCGGACAGGGGGACTACGAGCAGTACTTC
>TRBJ2-7|TRBV9|TRBD2|.
CASSVAGGEAYEQYF
TGTGCCAGCAGCGTAGCGGGGGGAGAGGCCTACGAGCAGTACTTC
>TRBJ1-6|TRBV9|.|few
CASSARPGAPLHF
TGTGCCAGCAGCGCTCGACCGGGCGCACCCCTCCACTTT
>TRBJ1-3|TRBV2|.|.
CASSSTSSGNTIYF
TGTGCCAGCAGCTCTACTAGCTCTGGAAACACCATATATTTT
>TRBJ2-7|TRBV9|.|.
CASSVTSVLGNEQYF
TGTGCCAGCAGCGTGACATCGGTTTTGGGGAACGAGCAGTACTTC
>TRBJ1-5|TRBV2|.|.
CASSIPSGGPSNQPQHF
TGTGCCAGCAGCATCCCTTCCGGGGGGCCGAGCAATCAGCCCCAGCATTTT
>TRBJ2-1|TRBV29-1|TRBD2|.
CSVGRLAGATNEQFF
TGCAGCGTTGGGCGACTAGCGGGGGCGACGAATGAGCAGTTCTTC
>TRBJ1-5|TRBV10-3|TRBD1|.
CAIQGASGNQPQHF
TGTGCCATACAGGGGGCGTCCGGCAATCAGCCCCAGCATTTT
>TRBJ1-6|TRBV27|.|.
CASSLTVNNSPLHF
TGTGCCAGCAGTTTAACGGTGAATAATTCACCCCTCCACTTT
>TRBJ2-1|TRBV29-1|.|few
CSVGVNEQFF
TGCAGCGTTGGAGTGAATGAGCAGTTCTTC
>TRBJ2-3|TRBV30|.|.
CAWSVGVADTQYF
TGTGCCTGGAGTGTTGGTGTCGCAGATACGCAGTATTTT
>TRBJ1-5|TRBV7-6|TRBD1|.
CASSLGGGQPQHF
TGTGCCAGCAGCTTAGGAGGGGGCCAGCCCCAGCATTTT
>TRBJ2-3|TRBV5-4|TRBD2|few
CASSTGLAGVTDTQYF
TGTGCCAGCAGCACCGGACTAGCGGGGGTCACAGATACGCAGTATTTT
>TRBJ2-7|TRBV30|.|.
CAWRVNSYEQYF
TGTGCCTGGAGGGTTAACTCCTACGAGCAGTACTTC
>TRBJ1-2|TRBV27|.|few
CASSSPPELLAYTF
TGTGCCAGCAGTTCTCCCCCCGAACTGCTGGCCTACACCTTC
>TRBJ2-5|TRBV10-2|TRBD2|.
CASSESTSGGARETQYF
TGCGCCAGCAGTGAGTCGACGTCGGGGGGAGCGCGAGAGACCCAGTACTTC
>TRBJ1-5|TRBV7-2|.|.
CASSSTNQPQHF
TGTGCCAGCAGCAGCACGAATCAGCCCCAGCATTTT
>TRBJ1-2|TRBV14|.|few
CASSQERARGYTF
TGTGCCAGCAGCCAAGAACGCGCCAGAGGCTACACCTTC
>TRBJ1-5|TRBV6-5|.|.
CASSYTQTDLQPQHF
TGTGCCAGCAGTTACACGCAGACCGACCTTCAGCCCCAGCATTTT
>TRBJ2-5|TRBV7-8|.|.
CASSKGRGETQYF
TGTGCCAGCAGTAAGGGACGTGGGGAGACCCAGTACTTC
>TRBJ2-1|TRBV10-3|.|.
CAISDVYNAQFF
TGTGCCATCAGTGATGTCTACAATGCGCAGTTCTTC
>TRBJ2-5|TRBV29-1|.|.
CSVVISGEETQYF
TGCAGCGTCGTAATTAGCGGTGAAGAGACCCAGTACTTC
>TRBJ1-1|TRBV29-1|.|.
CSVSSVEAFF
TGCAGCGTTTCTTCAGTTGAAGCTTTCTTT